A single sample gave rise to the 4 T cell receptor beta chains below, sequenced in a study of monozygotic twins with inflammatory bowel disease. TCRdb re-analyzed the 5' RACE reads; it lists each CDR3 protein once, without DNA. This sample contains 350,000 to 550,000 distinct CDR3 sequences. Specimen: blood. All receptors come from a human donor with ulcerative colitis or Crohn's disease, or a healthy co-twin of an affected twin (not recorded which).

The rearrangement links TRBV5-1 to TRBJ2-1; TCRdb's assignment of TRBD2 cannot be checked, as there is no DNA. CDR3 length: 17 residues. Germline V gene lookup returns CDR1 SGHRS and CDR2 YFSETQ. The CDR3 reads CASSSGGTAVSYNEQFF.

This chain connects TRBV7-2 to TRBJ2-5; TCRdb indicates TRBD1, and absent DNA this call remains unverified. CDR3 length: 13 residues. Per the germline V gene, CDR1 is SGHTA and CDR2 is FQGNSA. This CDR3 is CASSQNRGETQYF.

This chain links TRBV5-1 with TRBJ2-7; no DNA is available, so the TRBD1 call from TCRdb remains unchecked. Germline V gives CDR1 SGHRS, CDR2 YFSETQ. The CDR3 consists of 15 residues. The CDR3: CASSVRQGGDYEQYF.

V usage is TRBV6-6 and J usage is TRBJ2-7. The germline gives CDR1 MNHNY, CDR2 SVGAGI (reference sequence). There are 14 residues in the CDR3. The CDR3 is CASSSTGGSYEQYF.